This record concerns one T cell receptor (beta chain) sequence. Other DNA sequences within the sample encode an identical CDR3. The germline V and J ends were trimmed by 4 bases and 2 bases, with 13 bases remaining between them. The CDR3 sequence is 15 residues long. Germline CDR1 and CDR2: SGHRS and YFSETQ. Per the original data handling: Cell counts per sample came from amplifying reference gene primers. The data were produced by immunoSEQ multiplex PCR, yet TCRdb's version contains in-frame clones alone and is incomplete. From that table come the V and J calls and clone size; the DNA was used to work out D and trimming. The table lists more than 200,000 clones, around 80% of them singletons, with roughly 4% in the top ten. The source of the sample is a study of blood T cell repertoires in COVID-19. At the level of the study: Sites in the United States, Italy and Spain provided acute and convalescent COVID-19 samples. T cells, B-cell-depleted T cells, or PBMCs provided the cDNA or gDNA that served as material.

The receptor was isolated from a woman aged 40 to 50 with active or convalescent COVID-19. The sample taken for sequencing was peripheral blood. This chain uses TRBV5-1 with TRBJ1-5, with a weak D call TRBD1 (6 bases). The chain's CDR3 is CASSPQGGGNQPQHF. The CDR3, as DNA: TGCGCCAGCAGCCCACAGGGTGGAGGCAATCAGCCCCAGCATTTT. Supplemented by reference TRBV5-1 and TRBJ1-5, the full variable domain reads KAGVTQTPRYLIKTRGQQVTLSCSPISGHRSVSWYQQTPGQGLQFLFEYFSETQRNKGNFPGRFSGRQFSNSRSEMNVSTLELGDSALYLCASSPQGGGNQPQHFGDGTRLSIL.